Below are 17 T cell receptor beta chains sequenced from a single sample in a study of cytomegalovirus exposure and HLA in healthy donors. The primer mix had 60 Vbeta and 13 Jbeta primers. The table came from immunoSEQ multiplex PCR; TCRdb's copy has only in-frame clones and leaves some out. The sample has tens of thousands of clones, 80% to 90% seen once. Sequenced material: PBMCs. The origin of the receptors is a woman aged 30 to 39 in good health and CMV-seropositive.

The chain joins TRBV11-2 to TRBJ1-1; 8 bases map to TRBD1. In germline, CDR1 is SGHAT, CDR2 FQNNGV. This CDR3 has 14 residues. V gave up 5 bases and J gave up 2 bases; unmatched junction bases: 4. The CDR3 bases are TGTGCCAGCAGCGCGACAGGGGTTAACACTGAAGCTTTCTTT. This encodes CASSATGVNTEAFF. The full variable domain, completed using reference TRBV11-2 and TRBJ1-1, is EAGVAQSPRYKIIEKRQSVAFWCNPISGHATLYWYQQILGQGPKLLIQFQNNGVVDDSQLPKDRFSAERLKGVDSTLKIQPAKLEDSAVYLCASSATGVNTEAFFGQGTRLTVV.

V is TRBV5-1 and J is TRBJ2-7, with 12 bases matching TRBD2. V dropped 4 bases and J dropped 3; count of bases not matched to a gene: 5. Germline V gene lookup returns CDR1 SGHRS and CDR2 YFSETQ. The CDR3 totals 15 residues. CDR3 loop: CASSLGLAGFYEQYF. The CDR3 DNA is TGCGCCAGCAGCCTGGGACTAGCGGGCTTCTACGAGCAGTACTTC.

The rearrangement joins TRBV6-6 to TRBJ1-5; unclear D gene. This CDR3 is built from 15 residues. CDR1 and CDR2 from the germline V gene are MNHNY and SVGAGI (reference sequence). The V gene lost 0 bases and the J gene lost 3 bases, with 9 bases spanning the gap. The CDR3 is CASSYSPNSNQPQHF. CDR3 nucleotide sequence: TGTGCCAGCAGTTACTCCCCAAACTCCAATCAGCCCCAGCATTTT.

The rearrangement links TRBV27 to TRBJ1-2, with 7 bases identical to TRBD1. CDR3 size: 11 residues. The J segment lost 3 bases and the V segment lost 8 bases, leaving 0 bases of the junction unmatched. Germline assignment: CDR1 MNHEY and CDR2 SMNVEV (reference sequence). The CDR3 spells CASGTDYGYTF. The DNA of the CDR3 is TGTGCCAGCGGGACAGACTATGGCTACACCTTC.

V usage is TRBV9 and J usage is TRBJ2-7; a possible D gene is TRBD1 (6 bases). Germline CDR1 and CDR2: SGDLS and YYNGEE. The length of the CDR3 is 15 residues. Between the trimmed V and J ends, which lost 1 base and 4 bases, there was a span of 15 bases. The CDR3 DNA reads TGTGCCAGCAGCGTATATTGGACAGAGCAATACGAGCAGTACTTC. The encoded protein is CASSVYWTEQYEQYF.

The chain uses TRBV7-8 and TRBJ1-5, with D unclear. This CDR3 is 15 amino acids long. V was cut by 5 bases and J by 1 base, with 12 bases left in between. CDR1 and CDR2 from the germline V gene are SGHVS and FQNEAQ. The CDR3 DNA is TGTGCCAGCAGCATAAATGGACTCAGCAATCAGCCCCAGCATTTT. This codes for CASSINGLSNQPQHF.

The chain recombines TRBV6-1 with TRBJ1-5; perhaps TRBD1 as D (5 bases). The CDR3 consists of 15 residues. V was clipped by 4 bases and J by 3 bases, with 13 bases between them. Germline V gives CDR1 MNHNS, CDR2 SASEGT. The CDR3 sequence is CASSAQDRSNQPQHF. The DNA of the CDR3 is TGTGCCAGCAGTGCTCAAGACAGATCCAATCAGCCCCAGCATTTT.

The rearrangement joins TRBV5-6 to TRBJ1-4, with 7 bases fitting TRBD1. J lost 4 bases, V lost 0 bases, and 3 bases had no gene match. The germline CDR1 and CDR2 sequences are SGHDT and YYEEEE. The CDR3 is made up of 15 amino acids. CDR3 sequence: CASSLAQGGNEKLFF. The CDR3, as DNA: TGTGCCAGCAGCTTGGCTCAGGGGGGTAATGAAAAACTGTTTTTT.

The rearrangement links TRBV6-1 to TRBJ2-1; maybe TRBD2 (6 bases). The V end lost 1 base, the J end lost 11 bases, and 9 bases lay between the germline ends. This CDR3 spans 12 amino acids. Germline CDR1 MNHNS, CDR2 SASEGT. The CDR3 DNA reads as TGTGCCAGCAGTGAAGTCGCGGGAAAGCAGTTCTTC. Protein: CASSEVAGKQFF.

This sequence joins TRBV7-2 and TRBJ1-5; D ambiguous. V was clipped by 2 bases and J by 4 bases, with 9 bases between them. The CDR3 extends over 14 amino acids. Germline CDR1 and CDR2: SGHTA and FQGNSA. The CDR3 region has the DNA TGTGCCAGCAGCTTAAACAGCTTTAATCAGCCCCAGCATTTT. Its translation: CASSLNSFNQPQHF.

This clone was counted only a few times. This sequence joins TRBV7-3 and TRBJ2-6; 7 bases fit TRBD1. Germline V gene sequence: CDR1 SGHTA, CDR2 FQGTGA. This CDR3 region has 15 residues. V lost 5 bases and J lost 2; bases outside the gene matches: 3. The CDR3 reads CASSPDRAGANVLTF. CDR3 DNA: TGTGCCAGCAGCCCTGACAGGGCTGGGGCCAACGTCCTGACTTTC.

This chain connects TRBV5-5 to TRBJ2-1; 7 nucleotides agree with TRBD1. Germline lookup yields CDR1 SGHKS and CDR2 YYEKEE (reference sequence). The CDR3 covers 15 residues. V lost 0 bases and J lost 4; bases outside the gene matches: 4. DNA of the CDR3: TGTGCCAGCAGCTTGGGGGACAGTGGATACAATGAGCAGTTCTTC. It encodes CASSLGDSGYNEQFF.

V gene TRBV2 combines with J gene TRBJ1-1; D is possibly TRBD1 (5 bases). The CDR3 totals 13 residues. The V and J ends lost 6 bases and 1 base respectively, with 9 bases between them. Germline-derived CDR1 and CDR2 are SNHLY and FYNNEI. The CDR3 region is CASSLQENTEAFF. The CDR3 region has the DNA TGTGCCAGCAGCCTACAGGAGAACACTGAAGCTTTCTTT.

V usage is TRBV4-2 and J usage is TRBJ2-3, with 12 bases identical to TRBD2. Germline CDR1 is LGHNA and CDR2 is YNFKEQ. J gave up 5 bases and V 10 bases, and 7 bases lay outside the gene matches. The CDR3 contains 14 residues. The DNA of the CDR3 is TGTGCCACCGAGACTAGCGGGAGAGGAGATACGCAGTATTTT. It is translated as CATETSGRGDTQYF.

The CDR3 here is CATRRGEKPYEQYF. The CDR3 bases are TGTGCCACCAGACGCGGGGAGAAACCCTACGAGCAGTACTTC. The chain joins TRBV28 to TRBJ2-7; D might be TRBD2 (6 bases). V was pared by 10 bases and J by 2 bases, with 18 bases between. The CDR3 is made up of 14 amino acids. CDR1 is MDHEN and CDR2 is SYDVKM in the germline V gene.

V is TRBV19 and J is TRBJ1-4; no clear D. Germline V gene lookup returns CDR1 LNHDA and CDR2 SQIVND (reference sequence). V shed 0 bases and J shed 0 bases, with 2 bases lying between them. The CDR3 runs 14 residues. The CDR3 DNA follows: TGTGCCAGTAGTATAGACGCAACTAATGAAAAACTGTTTTTT. Its translation is CASSIDATNEKLFF.

This clone was counted only a few times. The chain links TRBV6-1 to TRBJ1-1; D call uncertain. CDR1 is MNHNS, CDR2 SASEGT, per germline. The V end was cut by 0 bases, the J end by 9 bases, with 14 bases between. The CDR3 sequence is 14 residues long. The CDR3 sequence is CASSEAAGIHKAFF. CDR3 nucleotide sequence: TGTGCCAGCAGTGAAGCGGCCGGGATTCATAAAGCTTTCTTT.